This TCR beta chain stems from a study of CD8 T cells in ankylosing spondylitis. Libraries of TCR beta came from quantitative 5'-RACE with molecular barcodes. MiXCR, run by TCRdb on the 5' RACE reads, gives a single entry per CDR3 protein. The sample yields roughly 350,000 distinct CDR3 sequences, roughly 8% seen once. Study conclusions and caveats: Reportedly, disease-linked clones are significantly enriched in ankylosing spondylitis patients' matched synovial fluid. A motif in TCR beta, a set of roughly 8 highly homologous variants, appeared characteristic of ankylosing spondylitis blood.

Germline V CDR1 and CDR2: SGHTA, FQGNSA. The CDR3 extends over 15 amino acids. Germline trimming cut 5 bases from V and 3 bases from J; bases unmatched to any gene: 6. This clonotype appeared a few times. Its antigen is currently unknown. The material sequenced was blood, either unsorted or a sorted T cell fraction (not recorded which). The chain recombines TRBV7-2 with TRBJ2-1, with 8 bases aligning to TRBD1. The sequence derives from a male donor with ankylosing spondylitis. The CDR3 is CASSQDRALYNEQFF. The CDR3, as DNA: TGTGCCAGCAGCCAGGACAGGGCCCTCTACAATGAGCAGTTCTTC.